This TCR beta chain is drawn from a study of cytomegalovirus exposure and HLA in healthy donors. Study results and limitations: Cytomegalovirus association was listed for under 200 TCR beta chains. It was confirmed in vitro that a few of the CMV-associated chains were specific for CMV antigens.

The CDR3 runs 12 residues. The V end lost 9 bases, the J end lost 5 bases, and 11 bases lay between the germline ends. Germline CDR1 and CDR2: SGHTA and FQGTGA. Method: immunoSEQ multiplex PCR; TCRdb's copy keeps in-frame clones and lacks some. The sample lists 70,000 to 75,000 clones, 90% to 95% occurring once. Separation from the 666-subject first cohort characterized the approximately 130-subject validation cohort, to which the donors belonged. Turning to this clone: Its antigen is still unknown.

This receptor was taken from a woman aged 18-29 years in good health and CMV-seropositive. The sequenced sample consisted of PBMCs. V usage is TRBV7-3 and J usage is TRBJ2-1; D gene uncertain. CDR3 region: CASGEDNNEQFF. The CDR3 DNA is TGTGCCAGTGGTGAGGATAACAATGAGCAGTTCTTC.